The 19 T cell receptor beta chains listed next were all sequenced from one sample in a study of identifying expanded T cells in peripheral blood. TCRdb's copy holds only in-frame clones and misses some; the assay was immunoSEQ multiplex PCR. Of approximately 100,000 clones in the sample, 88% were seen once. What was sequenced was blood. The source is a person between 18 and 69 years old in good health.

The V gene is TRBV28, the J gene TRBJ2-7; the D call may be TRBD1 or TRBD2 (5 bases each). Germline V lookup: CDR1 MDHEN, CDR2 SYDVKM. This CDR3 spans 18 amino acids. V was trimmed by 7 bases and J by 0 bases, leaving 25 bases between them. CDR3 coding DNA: TGTGCCAGCATGGGAGAGGACACCACAGGTAGGGGCTCCTACGAGCAGTACTTC. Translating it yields CASMGEDTTGRGSYEQYF.

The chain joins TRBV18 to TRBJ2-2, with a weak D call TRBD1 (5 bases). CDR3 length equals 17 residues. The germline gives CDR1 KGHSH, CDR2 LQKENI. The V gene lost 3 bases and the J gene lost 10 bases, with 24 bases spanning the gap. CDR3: CASSPVSAGLTPEELFF. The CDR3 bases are TGTGCCAGCTCACCTGTGAGTGCAGGGTTAACACCAGAGGAGCTGTTTTTT.

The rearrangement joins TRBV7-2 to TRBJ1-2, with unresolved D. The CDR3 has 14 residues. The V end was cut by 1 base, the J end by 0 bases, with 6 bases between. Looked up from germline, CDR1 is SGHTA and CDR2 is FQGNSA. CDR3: CASSLDPANYGYTF. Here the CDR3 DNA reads TGTGCCAGCAGCTTAGATCCGGCTAACTATGGCTACACCTTC. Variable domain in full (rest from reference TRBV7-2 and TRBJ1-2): GAGVSQSPSNKVTEKGKDVELRCDPISGHTALYWYRQSLGQGLEFLIYFQGNSAPDKSGLPSDRFSAERTGGSVSTLTIQRTQQEDSAVYLCASSLDPANYGYTFGSGTRLTVV.

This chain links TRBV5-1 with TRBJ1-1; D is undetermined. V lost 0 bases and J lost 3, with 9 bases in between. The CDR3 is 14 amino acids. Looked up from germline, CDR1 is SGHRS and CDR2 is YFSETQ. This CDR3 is CASSLGAGDTEAFF. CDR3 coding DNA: TGCGCCAGCAGCTTGGGGGCTGGGGACACTGAAGCTTTCTTT.

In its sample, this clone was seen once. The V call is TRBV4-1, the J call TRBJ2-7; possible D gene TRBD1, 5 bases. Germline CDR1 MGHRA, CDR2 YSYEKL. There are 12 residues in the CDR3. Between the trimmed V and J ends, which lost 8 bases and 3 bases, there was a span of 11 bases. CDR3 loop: CASGGQNYEQYF. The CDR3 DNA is TGCGCCAGCGGTGGACAAAACTACGAGCAGTACTTC.

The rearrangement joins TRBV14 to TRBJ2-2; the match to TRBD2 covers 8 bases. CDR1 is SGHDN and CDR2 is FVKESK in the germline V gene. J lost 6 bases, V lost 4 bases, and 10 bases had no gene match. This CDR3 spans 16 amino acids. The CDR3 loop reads CASSRRGGLAPGELFF. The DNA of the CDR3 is TGTGCCAGCAGCCGCCGCGGGGGGCTCGCCCCCGGGGAGCTGTTTTTT.

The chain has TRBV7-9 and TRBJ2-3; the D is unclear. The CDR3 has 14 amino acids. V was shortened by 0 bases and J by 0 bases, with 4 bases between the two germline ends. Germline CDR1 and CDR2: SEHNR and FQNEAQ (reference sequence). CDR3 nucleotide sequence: TGTGCCAGCAGCTTAGCGCCCAGCACAGATACGCAGTATTTT. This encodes CASSLAPSTDTQYF.

The CDR3: CASSGDSLNEKLFF. The CDR3 DNA reads as TGTGCCAGCAGTGGGGACAGCCTTAATGAAAAACTGTTTTTT. V is TRBV6-1 and J is TRBJ1-4, with TRBD1 identical over 7 bases. From germline, CDR1 is MNHNS and CDR2 SASEGT. V lost 4 bases to trimming and J lost 4 bases; unmatched junction nucleotides: 3. CDR3 length: 14 amino acids.

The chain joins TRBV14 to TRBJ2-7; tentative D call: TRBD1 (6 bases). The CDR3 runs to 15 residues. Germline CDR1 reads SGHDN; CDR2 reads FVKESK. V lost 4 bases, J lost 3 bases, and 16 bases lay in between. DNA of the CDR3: TGTGCCAGCAGCCGACCGACAGGTCCCATCTACGAGCAGTACTTC. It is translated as CASSRPTGPIYEQYF.

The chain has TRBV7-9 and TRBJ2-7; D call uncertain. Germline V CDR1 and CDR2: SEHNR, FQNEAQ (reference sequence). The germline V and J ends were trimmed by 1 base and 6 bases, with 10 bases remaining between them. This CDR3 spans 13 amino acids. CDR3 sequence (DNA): TGTGCCAGCAGCTTAGAAGGTTGGTCCGAGCAGTACTTC. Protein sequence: CASSLEGWSEQYF.

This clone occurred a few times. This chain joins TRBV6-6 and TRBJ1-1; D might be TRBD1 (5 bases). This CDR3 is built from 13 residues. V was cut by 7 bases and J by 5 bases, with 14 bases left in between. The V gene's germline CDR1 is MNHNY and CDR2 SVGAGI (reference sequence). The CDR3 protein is CASTLRGGTEAFF. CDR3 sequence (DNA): TGTGCCAGCACCCTGCGGGGGGGGACTGAAGCTTTCTTT.

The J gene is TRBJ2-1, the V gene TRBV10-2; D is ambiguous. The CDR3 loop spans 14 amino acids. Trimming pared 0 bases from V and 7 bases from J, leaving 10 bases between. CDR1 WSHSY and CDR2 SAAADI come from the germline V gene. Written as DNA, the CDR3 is TGCGCCAGCAGTGAGTCGAACCGTCTTAATGAGCAGTTCTTC. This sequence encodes CASSESNRLNEQFF.

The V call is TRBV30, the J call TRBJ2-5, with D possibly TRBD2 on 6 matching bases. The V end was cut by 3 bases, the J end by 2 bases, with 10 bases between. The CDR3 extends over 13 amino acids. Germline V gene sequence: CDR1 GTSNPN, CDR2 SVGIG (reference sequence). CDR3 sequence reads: CAWSPGLQETQYF. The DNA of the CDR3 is TGTGCCTGGAGCCCGGGACTGCAAGAGACCCAGTACTTC. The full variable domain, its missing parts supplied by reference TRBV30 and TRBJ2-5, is SQTIHQWPATLVQPVGSPLSLECTVEGTSNPNLYWYRQAAGRGLQLLFYSVGIGQISSEVPQNLSASRPQDRQFILSSKKLLLSDSGFYLCAWSPGLQETQYFGPGTRLLVL.

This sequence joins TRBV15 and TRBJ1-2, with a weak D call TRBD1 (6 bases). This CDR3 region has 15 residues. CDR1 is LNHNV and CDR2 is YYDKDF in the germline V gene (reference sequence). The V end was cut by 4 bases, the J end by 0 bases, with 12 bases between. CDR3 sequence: CATSNPTGSNYGYTF. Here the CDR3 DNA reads TGTGCCACCAGCAATCCTACAGGGTCTAACTATGGCTACACCTTC. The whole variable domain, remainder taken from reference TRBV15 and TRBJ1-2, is DAMVIQNPRYQVTQFGKPVTLSCSQTLNHNVMYWYQQKSSQAPKLLFHYYDKDFNNEADTPDNFQSRRPNTSFCFLDIRSPGLGDTAMYLCATSNPTGSNYGYTFGSGTRLTVV.

CDR3 DNA sequence: TGTGCCAGCAGCCTCCCGCTAGGGGGTATCTACGAGCAGTACTTC. Encoded protein: CASSLPLGGIYEQYF. This sequence joins TRBV28 and TRBJ2-7, with D possibly matching TRBD1 (6 bases). V was cut by 6 bases and J by 3 bases, with 18 bases left in between. The CDR3 has 15 amino acids. Germline V gene data show CDR1 as MDHEN and CDR2 as SYDVKM.

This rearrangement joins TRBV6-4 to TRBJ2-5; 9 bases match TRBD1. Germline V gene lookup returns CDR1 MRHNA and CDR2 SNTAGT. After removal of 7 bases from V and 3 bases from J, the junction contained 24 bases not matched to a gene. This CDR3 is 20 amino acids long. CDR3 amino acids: CASTMKTPIVGRDREETQYF. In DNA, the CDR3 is TGTGCCAGCACCATGAAGACGCCGATCGTAGGTAGGGACAGGGAAGAGACCCAGTACTTC.

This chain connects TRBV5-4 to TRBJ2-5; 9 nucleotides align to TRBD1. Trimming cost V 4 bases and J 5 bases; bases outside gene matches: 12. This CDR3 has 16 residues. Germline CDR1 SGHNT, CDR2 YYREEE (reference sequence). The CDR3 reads CASSQRVDRGWETQYF. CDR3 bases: TGTGCCAGCAGCCAGAGAGTGGACAGGGGCTGGGAGACCCAGTACTTC. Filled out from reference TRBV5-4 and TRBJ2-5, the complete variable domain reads ETGVTQSPTHLIKTRGQQVTLRCSSQSGHNTVSWYQQALGQGPQFIFQYYREEENGRGNFPPRFSGLQFPNYSSELNVNALELDDSALYLCASSQRVDRGWETQYFGPGTRLLVL.

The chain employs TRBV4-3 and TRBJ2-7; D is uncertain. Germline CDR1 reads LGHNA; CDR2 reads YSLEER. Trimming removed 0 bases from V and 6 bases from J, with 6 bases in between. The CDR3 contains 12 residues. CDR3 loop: CASSQDYGEQYF. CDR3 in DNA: TGCGCCAGCAGCCAAGATTATGGCGAGCAGTACTTC.

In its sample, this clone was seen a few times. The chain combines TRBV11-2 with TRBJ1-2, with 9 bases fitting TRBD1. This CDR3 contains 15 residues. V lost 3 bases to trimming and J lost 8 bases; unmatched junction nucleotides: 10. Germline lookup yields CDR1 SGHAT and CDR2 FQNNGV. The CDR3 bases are TGTGCCAGCAGCTTCCATCGGGGACAGGGTCTGGGCTACACCTTC. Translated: CASSFHRGQGLGYTF.